This T cell receptor (beta chain) was obtained from a study of tumor-infiltrating lymphocytes in primary liver carcinoma. Study as a whole: With diameters of about 4.2 to 10 cm, tumors were stage T1-T3 N0M0. Study outcomes and limitations: Significantly greater top-250-clone fractions characterized tumors relative to blood (p = 0.039). Pairs of tumor regions overlapped more than tumor-adjacent and tumor-blood pairs did.

Per the germline V gene, CDR1 is ENHRY and CDR2 is SYGVKD. The CDR3 extends over 14 amino acids. A constant-region primer served to make TCR beta cDNA from about 500 ng total RNA. Generation of the TCR beta libraries relied on three nested multiplex PCR rounds using slightly modified ARM-PCR. The first two PCR rounds used TRBV1-TRBV30 primers with a Cbeta primer, approximately 10 cycles each. TCRdb reprocessed the multiplex PCR reads with MiXCR, giving one entry per CDR3 protein. Of hundreds of thousands of distinct CDR3 sequences listed, 50% to 70% are singletons. The source of the blood RNA was unsorted whole blood, and germline DNA was extracted as well. In regard to this clonotype: Its antigen is still unknown. Compared with germline, one end of the junction differs, possibly owing to a read error.

The chain links TRBV10-3 to TRBJ2-2; D is possibly TRBD1 or TRBD2 (5 bases each). The specimen was peripheral blood. The TCR sequence derives from a man aged 35-49 years with primary liver carcinoma and hepatitis B virus infection. The CDR3: CACLAAGNTGELLF. CDR3 in DNA: TGTGCCTGTTTAGCAGCAGGGAACACCGGGGAGCTGCTTTTT.